A single sample is the source of the 4 T cell receptor beta chains below, sequenced in a study of blood T cell repertoires in COVID-19. Only in-frame clones appear in the TCRdb table, and some are missing; sequencing was by immunoSEQ multiplex PCR. The sample lists about 110,000 clones; around four fifths were seen once. Sequenced sample: peripheral blood. Receptors originate from a woman in her 70s with acute or convalescent COVID-19.

The genes are TRBV2 and TRBJ2-3; TRBD2 agrees at 14 bases. Germline lookup yields CDR1 SNHLY and CDR2 FYNNEI. The junction had 3 bases not matched to a gene; V was cut back by 4 bases and J by 3 bases. The CDR3 has 16 residues. The CDR3 sequence: CASSVRLAGGTDTQYF. The CDR3 DNA sequence: TGTGCCAGCAGTGTTCGACTAGCGGGGGGGACAGATACGCAGTATTTT.

The chain carries TRBV2 and TRBJ1-2; D possibly corresponds to TRBD1 (6 bases). Germline lookup yields CDR1 SNHLY and CDR2 FYNNEI. Between the trimmed V and J ends, which lost 8 bases and 9 bases, there was a span of 7 bases. CDR3 length: 9 amino acids. CDR3 protein: CASGDSYTF. As DNA, the CDR3 is TGTGCCAGCGGGGACAGCTACACCTTC.

The chain couples TRBV7-2 to TRBJ1-1; D uncertain. The V gene lost 3 bases and the J gene lost 4 bases, with 12 bases spanning the gap. CDR3 size: 14 residues. Germline CDR1 reads SGHTA; CDR2 reads FQGNSA. In nucleotides, the CDR3 is TGTGCCAGCAGCTTGACCGGTAAGCGCACTGAAGCTTTCTTT. Translating gives CASSLTGKRTEAFF.

The CDR3 reads CASLRGQVINQPQHF. The CDR3 nucleotides read TGTGCCAGCCTGCGAGGACAGGTTATCAATCAGCCCCAGCATTTT. The chain is built from TRBV21-1 and TRBJ1-5; the DNA was not compared with TRBD1, the D call given in the table. TRBV21-1 is noted as a pseudogene. This CDR3 region has 15 residues.